A selection of T cell receptor beta chains follows, all from one sample in a study of blood T cell repertoires in COVID-19. Profiled with immunoSEQ multiplex PCR; TCRdb holds only in-frame clones, not every one. The repertoire has about 100,000 clones, 85% to 90% of them found once; the top ten carry 5.1%. The sequenced sample consisted of peripheral blood. These receptors all come from a human donor in a cohort sampled during active COVID-19. The CDR3 runs from the conserved cysteine through the conserved F or W. Fields, in order: clone size, J gene, V gene, D gene, CDR3 protein, CDR3 DNA. The D gene is left open where the match is weak. The size entry is marked missing in some rows and otherwise reads once, few, many or a size class.

.,TRBJ2-1,TRBV9,TRBD1,CASNTGVGREQFF,TGTGCCAGCAATACAGGGGTCGGGCGAGAGCAGTTCTTC
once,TRBJ2-5,TRBV28,TRBD2,CASSPVTSGSGETQYF,TGTGCCAGCAGTCCGGTGACTAGCGGGAGTGGGGAGACCCAGTACTTC
.,TRBJ2-1,TRBV5-1,TRBD2,CASGPGGGNEQFF,TGCGCCAGCGGCCCCGGGGGGGGCAATGAGCAGTTCTTC
.,TRBJ2-5,TRBV7-8,.,CASSPGGPRGTQYF,TGTGCCAGCAGCCCCGGCGGCCCGCGCGGGACCCAGTACTTC
.,TRBJ2-3,TRBV7-2,TRBD2,CASSSGGVSTDTQYF,TGTGCCAGCAGCTCGGGGGGGGTTAGCACAGATACGCAGTATTTT
.,TRBJ2-2,TRBV7-8,TRBD2,CASSPVTSGRARELFF,TGTGCCAGCAGCCCTGTGACTAGCGGGAGGGCCAGGGAGCTGTTTTTT
once,TRBJ1-1,TRBV5-1,.,CASSLAGTFWDTEAFF,TGCGCCAGCAGCTTGGCGGGGACTTTTTGGGACACTGAAGCTTTCTTT
.,TRBJ2-2,TRBV27,TRBD1,CASSKQGNGELFF,TGTGCCAGCAGCAAACAGGGGAACGGGGAGCTGTTTTTT
.,TRBJ2-1,TRBV11-3,TRBD2,CASSSTARKRGGGEQFF,TGTGCCAGCAGCTCCACGGCCCGTAAGCGGGGGGGTGGTGAGCAGTTCTTC
.,TRBJ2-7,TRBV15,TRBD1,CATSRAGQGSYEQYF,TGTGCCACCAGCAGAGCGGGACAGGGCTCCTACGAGCAGTACTTC
.,TRBJ1-1,TRBV7-2,.,CASSVGQSNGAFF,TGTGCCAGCAGCGTCGGACAGTCCAACGGAGCTTTCTTT
.,TRBJ2-1,TRBV9,.,CASSVSDWSSYNEQFF,TGTGCCAGCAGCGTCTCCGACTGGAGCTCCTACAATGAGCAGTTCTTC
.,TRBJ1-4,TRBV23-1,TRBD1,CASSQYQGASDEKLFF,TGCGCCAGCAGTCAATATCAGGGGGCGTCGGATGAAAAACTGTTTTTT
.,TRBJ1-2,TRBV18,TRBD1,CASSPSDRDGGYTF,TGTGCCAGCTCACCGTCGGACAGGGATGGTGGCTACACCTTC
.,TRBJ2-1,TRBV6-5,TRBD1,CASRRQGSYNEQFF,TGTGCCAGCAGGCGACAGGGGTCCTACAATGAGCAGTTCTTC
.,TRBJ1-2,TRBV15,.,CATSRDLNSWIGGYTF,TGTGCCACCAGCAGAGATCTTAACTCATGGATCGGGGGCTACACCTTC
.,TRBJ1-5,TRBV4-1,.,CASSQEGDGPQHF,TGCGCCAGCAGCCAAGAAGGGGATGGGCCCCAGCATTTT
.,TRBJ1-3,TRBV28,.,CASSFRGNTIYF,TGTGCCAGCAGTTTCAGGGGAAACACCATATATTTT
.,TRBJ2-1,TRBV11-3,.,CASSLAGTAGFSSYNEQFF,TGTGCCAGCAGCTTGGCCGGGACGGCGGGGTTCAGCTCCTACAATGAGCAGTTCTTC
.,TRBJ2-4,TRBV15,.,CATSRGIGGTKNIQYF,TGTGCCACCAGCAGAGGAATAGGAGGAACCAAAAACATTCAGTACTTC
.,TRBJ2-5,TRBV7-3,.,CASSASVEETQYF,TGTGCCAGCTCGGCTAGCGTGGAAGAGACCCAGTACTTC
.,TRBJ1-3,TRBV5-6,TRBD1,CASSFRDRSGNTIYF,TGTGCCAGCAGCTTTCGGGACAGGTCTGGAAACACCATATATTTT
.,TRBJ2-3,TRBV23-1,.,CASSLNGNYTDTQYF,TGCGCCAGCAGCCTGAACGGCAACTACACAGATACGCAGTATTTT
.,TRBJ1-1,TRBV11-1,.,CASSLDGMNTEAFF,TGTGCCAGCAGCTTAGACGGTATGAACACTGAAGCTTTCTTT
.,TRBJ2-3,TRBV10-3,.,CATGRSTDTQYF,TGTGCCACCGGTCGCAGCACAGATACGCAGTATTTT
.,TRBJ1-2,TRBV28,TRBD1,CASSRPGGDGYTF,TGTGCCAGCAGTCGGCCAGGGGGCGATGGCTACACCTTC
.,TRBJ1-2,TRBV19,.,CASSLGIGTYGYTF,TGTGCCAGTAGTCTCGGGATCGGAACCTATGGCTACACCTTC
few,TRBJ1-6,TRBV11-2,.,CASSAGLRPDSPLHF,TGTGCCAGCAGCGCGGGGCTCCGCCCCGATTCACCCCTCCACTTT
.,TRBJ1-2,TRBV6-5,TRBD1,CASTPGQGGGYTF,TGTGCCAGCACCCCGGGACAGGGAGGCGGCTACACCTTC
.,TRBJ2-1,TRBV5-1,TRBD2,CASSSSGRNEQFF,TGCGCCAGCAGCTCCAGCGGGAGGAATGAGCAGTTCTTC
.,TRBJ2-1,TRBV4-1,TRBD2,CASGGLAGAYNEQFF,TGCGCCAGCGGCGGGCTAGCGGGAGCCTACAATGAGCAGTTCTTC
.,TRBJ2-2,TRBV7-3,.,CASSRLVNTGELFF,TGTGCCAGCAGCCGACTAGTTAACACCGGGGAGCTGTTTTTT
.,TRBJ2-1,TRBV7-2,TRBD2,CASSYSGGAQNEQFF,TGTGCCAGCAGCTATAGCGGGGGGGCGCAAAATGAGCAGTTCTTC
once,TRBJ1-2,TRBV29-1,.,CSVGTEGANYGYTF,TGCAGCGTTGGGACAGAAGGGGCTAACTATGGCTACACCTTC
.,TRBJ2-7,TRBV5-6,TRBD2,CASSLASGSGRSEEQYF,TGTGCCAGCAGCTTGGCTAGCGGGAGCGGTAGGTCGGAAGAGCAGTACTTC
.,TRBJ2-2,TRBV24-1,TRBD1,CATSSTGFSGELFF,TGTGCCACCAGCTCGACAGGGTTTTCCGGGGAGCTGTTTTTT
.,TRBJ1-1,TRBV7-9,.,CASTQQGEAFF,TGTGCCAGCACCCAGCAGGGTGAAGCTTTCTTT
.,TRBJ2-7,TRBV11-1,.,CASSSGTQGYEQYF,TGTGCCAGCAGCTCCGGGACTCAAGGCTACGAGCAGTACTTC
.,TRBJ2-4,TRBV2,.,CASSLAKNIQYF,TGTGCCAGCAGTCTAGCCAAAAACATTCAGTACTTC
.,TRBJ1-2,TRBV7-2,.,CASSPSVGGINGYTF,TGTGCCAGCAGCCCCTCAGTGGGGGGTATAAATGGCTACACCTTC
few,TRBJ1-5,TRBV6-2/TRBV6-3,.,CASSRDNQPQHF,TGTGCCAGCAGTCGGGACAACCAGCCCCAGCATTTT
.,TRBJ2-7,TRBV25-1,TRBD1,CASSGDRGKRDEQYF,TGTGCCAGCAGTGGGGACAGGGGGAAACGTGACGAGCAGTACTTC
.,TRBJ2-3,TRBV6-2/TRBV6-3,.,CASSYMRALFTDTQYF,TGTGCCAGCAGTTACATGAGGGCTTTGTTTACAGATACGCAGTATTTT
.,TRBJ2-1,TRBV6-5,.,CASRSSGENEQFF,TGTGCCAGCAGATCCTCGGGGGAGAATGAGCAGTTCTTC
.,TRBJ1-1,TRBV28,.,CASSVPGVLGTEAFF,TGTGCCAGCAGTGTTCCAGGGGTCTTGGGCACTGAAGCTTTCTTT
.,TRBJ1-2,TRBV5-6,TRBD1,CASSLIRGQGANGYTF,TGTGCCAGCAGCTTGATCCGAGGACAGGGGGCAAATGGCTACACCTTC
.,TRBJ1-5,TRBV28,TRBD1,CASSSGDRIQHF,TGTGCCAGCAGTTCGGGGGACAGGATACAGCATTTT
.,TRBJ2-1,TRBV9,TRBD2,CASSAGLAGGEQFF,TGTGCCAGCAGCGCCGGACTAGCGGGGGGAGAGCAGTTCTTC
.,TRBJ2-7,TRBV29-1,.,CSVLSVHSYEQYF,TGCAGCGTTCTGAGCGTGCACTCCTACGAGCAGTACTTC
.,TRBJ1-1,TRBV28,.,CASSTWAGLNTEAFF,TGTGCCAGCAGTACATGGGCGGGGTTGAACACTGAAGCTTTCTTT
.,TRBJ1-5,TRBV28,TRBD1,CASSTQPFRGSQHF,TGTGCCAGCAGTACCCAACCGTTCAGGGGGTCCCAGCATTTT
.,TRBJ1-3,TRBV5-6,.,CASSGTTGNTIYF,TGTGCCAGCAGTGGGACAACAGGAAACACCATATATTTT
.,TRBJ2-7,TRBV5-1,.,CASSQIDSLGYEQYF,TGCGCCAGCAGCCAAATCGACTCCCTCGGATACGAGCAGTACTTC
few,TRBJ1-5,TRBV18,TRBD1,CASSPRDRGLLSNQPQHF,TGTGCCAGCTCACCACGGGACAGGGGGCTTCTAAGCAATCAGCCCCAGCATTTT
.,TRBJ2-7,TRBV6-1,TRBD1,CASSDAGGHSYEQYF,TGTGCCAGCAGTGATGCAGGGGGTCACTCCTACGAGCAGTACTTC
.,TRBJ2-1,TRBV15,.,CATSTRLNEQFF,TGTGCCACCAGTACCAGACTTAATGAGCAGTTCTTC
.,TRBJ2-5,TRBV7-2,.,CASSLQGPETQYF,TGTGCCAGCAGCTTGCAGGGGCCAGAGACCCAGTACTTC
few,TRBJ2-3,TRBV5-1,.,CASRQTSTDTQYF,TGCGCCAGCAGGCAAACTAGCACAGATACGCAGTATTTT
.,TRBJ1-1,TRBV28,.,CASSFPLGGGAKAFF,TGTGCCAGCAGTTTTCCCCTCGGAGGGGGGGCTAAAGCTTTCTTT
.,TRBJ2-1,TRBV5-1,TRBD2,CASSSLADNEQFF,TGCGCCAGCAGCTCTCTAGCGGACAATGAGCAGTTCTTC